This entry concerns a single T cell receptor beta chain. The CDR3 is 14 amino acids. With 3 bases removed from V and 3 bases from J, the gap between germline ends came to 12 bases. The V gene's germline CDR1 is SGHNT and CDR2 YYREEE (reference sequence). Only in-frame clones appear in the TCRdb table, and some are missing; sequencing was by immunoSEQ multiplex PCR. The repertoire holds some 170,000 clones, with about 89% as singletons. These data are taken from a study of cytomegalovirus exposure and HLA in healthy donors. The sequence came from a man aged 18-30 years in good health and CMV-seropositive. The sample was PBMCs. The chain links TRBV5-4 to TRBJ2-5; maybe TRBD1 (5 bases). This chain's CDR3 is CASSSWQGKETQYF. The CDR3 region has the DNA TGTGCCAGCAGCTCCTGGCAGGGTAAAGAGACCCAGTACTTC.